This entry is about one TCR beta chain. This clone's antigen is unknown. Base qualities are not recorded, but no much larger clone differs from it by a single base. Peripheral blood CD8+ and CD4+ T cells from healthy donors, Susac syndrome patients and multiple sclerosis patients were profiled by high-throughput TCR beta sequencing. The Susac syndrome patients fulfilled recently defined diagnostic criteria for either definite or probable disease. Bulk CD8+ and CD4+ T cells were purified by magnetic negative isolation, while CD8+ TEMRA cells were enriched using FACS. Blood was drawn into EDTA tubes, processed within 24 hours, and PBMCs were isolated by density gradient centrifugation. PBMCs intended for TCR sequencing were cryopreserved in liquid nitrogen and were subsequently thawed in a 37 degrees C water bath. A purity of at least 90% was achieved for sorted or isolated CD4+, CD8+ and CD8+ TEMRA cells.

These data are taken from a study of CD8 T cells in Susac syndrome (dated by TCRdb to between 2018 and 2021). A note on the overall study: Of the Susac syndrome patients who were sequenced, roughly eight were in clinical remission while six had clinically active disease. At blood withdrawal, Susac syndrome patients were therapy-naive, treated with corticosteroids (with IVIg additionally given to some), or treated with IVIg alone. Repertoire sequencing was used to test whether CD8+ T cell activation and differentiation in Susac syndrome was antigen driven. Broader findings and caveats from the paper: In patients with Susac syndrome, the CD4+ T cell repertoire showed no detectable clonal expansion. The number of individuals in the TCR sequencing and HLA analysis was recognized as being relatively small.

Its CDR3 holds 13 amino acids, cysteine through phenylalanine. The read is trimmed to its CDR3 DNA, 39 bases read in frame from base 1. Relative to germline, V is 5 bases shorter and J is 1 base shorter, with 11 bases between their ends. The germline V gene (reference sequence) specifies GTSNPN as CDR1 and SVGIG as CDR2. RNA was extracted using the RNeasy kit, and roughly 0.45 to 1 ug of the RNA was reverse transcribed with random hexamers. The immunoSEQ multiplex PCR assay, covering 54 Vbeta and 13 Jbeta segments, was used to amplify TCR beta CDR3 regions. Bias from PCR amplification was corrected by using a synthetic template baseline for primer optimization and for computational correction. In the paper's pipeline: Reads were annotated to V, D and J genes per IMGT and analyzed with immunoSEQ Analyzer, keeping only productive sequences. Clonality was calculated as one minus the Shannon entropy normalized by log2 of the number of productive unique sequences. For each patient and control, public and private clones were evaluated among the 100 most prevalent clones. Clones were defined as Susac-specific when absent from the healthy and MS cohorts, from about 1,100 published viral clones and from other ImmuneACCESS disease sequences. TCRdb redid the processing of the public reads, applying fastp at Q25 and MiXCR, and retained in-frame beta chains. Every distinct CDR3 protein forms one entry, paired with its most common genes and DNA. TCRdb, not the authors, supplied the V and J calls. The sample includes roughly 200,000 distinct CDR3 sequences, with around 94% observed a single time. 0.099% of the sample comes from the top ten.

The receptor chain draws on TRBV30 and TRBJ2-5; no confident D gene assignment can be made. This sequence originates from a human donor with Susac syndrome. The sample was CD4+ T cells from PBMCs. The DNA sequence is TGTGCCTGGGGGCTGGGCCTCCAAGAGACCCAGTACTTC. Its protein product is CAWGLGLQETQYF.